The 7 T cell receptor beta chains below all came from one sample that was sequenced in a study of beta chain features in type 1 diabetes. General study points: A moderate, significant TCRB CDR3 shortening appeared in type 1 diabetes across four CD4+ subsets.

The investigators reverse transcribed all of the isolated RNA, so they sequenced expressed TCRB transcripts. Clones were sequenced by immunoSEQ multiplex PCR, and TCRdb holds only the in-frame ones, with some missing. In the table there are 150,000 to 200,000 clones, approximately 8.7% of which are singletons. No antigen has been assigned to these receptors. Specimen: central memory CD4+ T cells from blood. These receptors all come from a woman in her 30s with type 1 diabetes.

J is TRBJ1-3 and V is TRBV18, with D hard to call. Germline CDR1 reads KGHSH; CDR2 reads LQKENI. The V end was cut by 3 bases, the J end by 0 bases, with 9 bases between. This CDR3 is built from 15 residues. CDR3: CASSPNGISGNTIYF. The CDR3 nucleotides are TGTGCCAGCTCACCCAACGGTATCTCTGGAAACACCATATATTTT.

This clone was seen a handful of times. The V call is TRBV11-2, the J call TRBJ2-1, with 13 nucleotides matching TRBD2. The CDR3 has 16 residues. From germline, CDR1 is SGHAT and CDR2 FQNNGV. V trimming: 6 bases; J trimming: 4 bases; junction bases outside the gene matches: 6. CDR3 DNA: TGTGCCAGCAGTCCACAACTAGCGGGAGGGTACAATGAGCAGTTCTTC. Its translation is CASSPQLAGGYNEQFF.

This clone was found a few times. The chain combines TRBV28 with TRBJ2-2, with 10 bases aligning to TRBD1. Germline CDR1 and CDR2: MDHEN and SYDVKM. This CDR3 spans 15 amino acids. The V segment lost 5 bases and the J segment 5 bases; nucleotides outside the gene matches: 5. The CDR3 region is CASSGDRGGTGELFF. The CDR3 nucleotides are TGTGCCAGCAGTGGGGACAGGGGAGGTACCGGGGAGCTGTTTTTT.

CDR3 loop: CASSLVGGGLNEQFF. CDR3 nucleotides: TGTGCCAGCAGCTTAGTGGGGGGAGGGCTCAATGAGCAGTTCTTC. The chain has TRBV7-8 and TRBJ2-1, with TRBD2 matching over 7 bases. CDR3 length: 15 residues. J gave up 6 bases and V 1 base, and 6 bases lay outside the gene matches. The V gene's germline CDR1 is SGHVS and CDR2 FQNEAQ.

The chain links TRBV27 to TRBJ2-7; 9 positions match TRBD1. CDR1 and CDR2 (germline): MNHEY, SMNVEV (reference sequence). This CDR3 is built from 13 residues. Trimming at V came to 6 bases and at J to 6 bases, leaving 6 bases not matched to a gene. The CDR3 sequence: CASRINRGREQYF. The CDR3 nucleotides read TGTGCCAGCAGGATTAACAGGGGGCGCGAGCAGTACTTC.

This clone was detected a few times. The chain is built from TRBV15 and TRBJ2-5; TRBD2 matches 15 bases. The CDR3 covers 18 residues. V trimming: 3 bases; J trimming: 1 base; junction bases outside the gene matches: 6. In germline, CDR1 is LNHNV, CDR2 YYDKDF (reference sequence). CDR3 nucleotide sequence: TGTGCCACCAGCAGGCCTCCGGGACTAGCGGGAGGCCAAGAGACCCAGTACTTC. As protein: CATSRPPGLAGGQETQYF.

This clone was seen a few times. V usage is TRBV30 and J usage is TRBJ1-2, with TRBD1 matching 10 bases. Germline-derived CDR1 and CDR2 are GTSNPN and SVGIG (reference sequence). V shed 1 base and J 5 bases; nucleotides not matched to a gene: 10. The CDR3 is 16 residues long. The DNA of the CDR3 is TGTGCCTGGAGTGGCCCGGCGGGACAGGGGTTTTATGGCTACACCTTC. As protein: CAWSGPAGQGFYGYTF. Based on the CDR3 plus reference TRBV30 and TRBJ1-2, the full variable domain is SQTIHQWPATLVQPVGSPLSLECTVEGTSNPNLYWYRQAAGRGLQLLFYSVGIGQISSEVPQNLSASRPQDRQFILSSKKLLLSDSGFYLCAWSGPAGQGFYGYTFGSGTRLTVV.